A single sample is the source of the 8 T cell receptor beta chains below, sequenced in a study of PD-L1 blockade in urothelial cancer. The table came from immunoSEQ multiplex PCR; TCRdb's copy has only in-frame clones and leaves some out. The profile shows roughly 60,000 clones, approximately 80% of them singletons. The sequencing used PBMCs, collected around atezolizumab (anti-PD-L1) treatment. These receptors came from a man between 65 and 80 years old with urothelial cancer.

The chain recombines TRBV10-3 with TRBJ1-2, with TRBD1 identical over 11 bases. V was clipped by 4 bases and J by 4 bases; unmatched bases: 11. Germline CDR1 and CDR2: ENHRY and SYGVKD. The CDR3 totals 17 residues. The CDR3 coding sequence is TGTGCCATCAGTGGGGGACAGGGGGGACAACGAGCCTATGGCTACACCTTC. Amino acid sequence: CAISGGQGGQRAYGYTF.

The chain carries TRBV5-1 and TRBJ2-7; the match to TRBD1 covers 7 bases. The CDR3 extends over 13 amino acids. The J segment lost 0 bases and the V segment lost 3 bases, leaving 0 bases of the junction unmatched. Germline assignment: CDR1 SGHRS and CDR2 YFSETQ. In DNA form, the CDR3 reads TGCGCCAGCAGCTGGGACAGCTCCTACGAGCAGTACTTC. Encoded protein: CASSWDSSYEQYF.

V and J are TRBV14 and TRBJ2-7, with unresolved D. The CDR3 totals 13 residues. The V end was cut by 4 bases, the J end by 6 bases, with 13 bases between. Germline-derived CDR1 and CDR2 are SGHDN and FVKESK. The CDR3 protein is CASSPQWSPEQYF. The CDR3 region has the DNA TGTGCCAGCAGCCCCCAGTGGAGTCCCGAGCAGTACTTC.

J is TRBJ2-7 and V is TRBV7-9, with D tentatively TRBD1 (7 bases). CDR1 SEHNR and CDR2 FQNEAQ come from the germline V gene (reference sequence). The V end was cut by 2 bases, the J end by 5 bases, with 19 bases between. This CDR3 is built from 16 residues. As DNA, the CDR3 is TGTGCCAGCAGCTTAACTAGGGGGGTGACAGGGCACGAGCAGTACTTC. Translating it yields CASSLTRGVTGHEQYF.

Here the CDR3 reads CASSQTGGAGYTF. CDR3 DNA sequence: TGTGCCAGCAGCCAGACAGGGGGGGCTGGCTACACCTTC. V and J are TRBV6-6 and TRBJ1-2; 9 bases are shared with TRBD1. V trimming: 6 bases; J trimming: 7 bases; junction bases outside the gene matches: 6. Germline CDR1 is MNHNY and CDR2 is SVGAGI (reference sequence). This CDR3 is 13 amino acids long.

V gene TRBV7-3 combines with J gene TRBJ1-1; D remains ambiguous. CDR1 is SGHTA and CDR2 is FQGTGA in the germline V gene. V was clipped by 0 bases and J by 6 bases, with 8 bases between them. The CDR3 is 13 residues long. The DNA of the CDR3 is TGTGCCAGCAGCTTAACAGAGGGAGCTGAAGCTTTCTTT. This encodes CASSLTEGAEAFF.

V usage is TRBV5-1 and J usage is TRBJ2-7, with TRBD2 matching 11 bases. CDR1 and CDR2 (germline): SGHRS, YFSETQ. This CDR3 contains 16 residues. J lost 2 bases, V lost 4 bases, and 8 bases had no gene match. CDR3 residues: CASSPRLAGPTYEQYF. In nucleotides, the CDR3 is TGCGCCAGCAGCCCCCGACTAGCGGGACCGACCTACGAGCAGTACTTC.

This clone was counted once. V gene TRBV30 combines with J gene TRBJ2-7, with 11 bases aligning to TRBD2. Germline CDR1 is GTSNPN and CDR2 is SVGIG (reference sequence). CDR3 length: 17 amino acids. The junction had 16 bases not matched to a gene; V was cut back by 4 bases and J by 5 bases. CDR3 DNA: TGTGCCTGGAACCCGGGCCACCTAGCGGGAGGTCGCAACGAGCAGTACTTC. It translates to CAWNPGHLAGGRNEQYF.